The 9 T cell receptor beta chains presented below share a single source sample, sequenced in a study of cytomegalovirus exposure and HLA in healthy donors. Here immunoSEQ multiplex PCR was the method, and the copy in TCRdb shows in-frame clones only, minus some. This sample has approximately 160,000 clones; roughly 90% occur once, and the top ten carry around 5%. Sequencing used PBMCs. The source is a woman younger than 45 in good health and CMV-seronegative.

The chain has TRBV12-5 and TRBJ2-7; D may match TRBD1 or TRBD2 (6 bases each). CDR1 and CDR2 from the germline V gene are LGHNT and FRNRAP. This CDR3 spans 18 amino acids. Trimming pared 4 bases from V and 0 bases from J, leaving 22 bases between. This CDR3 reads CASGWPHGGTSSSYEQYF. Here the CDR3 DNA reads TGTGCTAGTGGTTGGCCCCATGGCGGGACATCGTCCTCCTACGAGCAGTACTTC.

The chain joins TRBV6-4 to TRBJ2-2, with a tentative D call TRBD1 (5 bases). Germline CDR1 MRHNA, CDR2 SNTAGT. The CDR3 consists of 14 residues. Between the trimmed V and J ends, which lost 3 bases and 3 bases, there was a span of 8 bases. CDR3 in amino acids: CASSEGRDTGELFF. DNA for the CDR3: TGTGCCAGCAGTGAAGGCAGGGACACCGGGGAGCTGTTTTTT.

The rearrangement joins TRBV6-6 to TRBJ1-2; the D is unclear. Trimming removed 5 bases at V and 4 bases at J, with 14 bases between. The germline gives CDR1 MNHNY, CDR2 SVGAGI (reference sequence). CDR3 size: 14 residues. CDR3 amino acids: CASSTRQAAYGYTF. For the CDR3, the DNA is TGTGCCAGCAGTACCCGGCAGGCGGCCTATGGCTACACCTTC.

The count of this clone is one. V and J are TRBV19 and TRBJ2-3; no definite D call. Trimming pared 3 bases from V and 4 bases from J, leaving 11 bases between. Germline CDR1 and CDR2: LNHDA and SQIVND (reference sequence). The CDR3 spans 14 residues. This CDR3 reads CASSISRSPDTQYF. DNA of the CDR3: TGTGCCAGTAGTATTTCCAGGTCCCCAGATACGCAGTATTTT.

The gene calls are TRBV2 and TRBJ2-5; possibly TRBD2 for D (7 bases). Germline CDR1 is SNHLY and CDR2 is FYNNEI. Trimming removed 8 bases at V and 2 bases at J, with 15 bases between. There are 14 residues in the CDR3. CDR3 protein: CASRGREWQETQYF. CDR3 DNA: TGTGCCAGCCGGGGGCGGGAGTGGCAAGAGACCCAGTACTTC.

V usage is TRBV5-1 and J usage is TRBJ2-5; 7 bases fit TRBD2. This CDR3 spans 16 amino acids. CDR1 and CDR2 (germline): SGHRS, YFSETQ. Trimming removed 1 base from V and 2 bases from J; junction bases left unmatched: 8. The CDR3 DNA reads TGCGCCAGCAGCTTGAGGGCGGGAGTAACACAAGAGACCCAGTACTTC. Translated, it gives CASSLRAGVTQETQYF.

This chain connects TRBV7-2 to TRBJ2-2; 10 positions match TRBD2. V lost 3 bases to trimming and J lost 6 bases; unmatched junction nucleotides: 7. Germline V CDR1 and CDR2: SGHTA, FQGNSA. The CDR3 has 16 residues. This CDR3 is CASSFRMLAGAGELFF. CDR3 coding DNA: TGTGCCAGCAGCTTCCGCATGCTAGCGGGAGCCGGGGAGCTGTTTTTT.

The chain couples TRBV4-3 to TRBJ2-1; D gene unclear. The germline V gene encodes CDR1 LGHNA and CDR2 YSLEER. This CDR3 has 14 amino acids. V shed 1 base and J shed 4 bases, with 8 bases lying between them. The CDR3: CASSQGDIYNEQFF. The DNA for the CDR3 is TGCGCCAGCAGCCAAGGAGACATATACAATGAGCAGTTCTTC.

A remark on this clone: Its ends do not fully match the called genes, so a read error is possible. The gene calls are TRBV20-1 and TRBJ2-1; D remains ambiguous. This CDR3 is built from 11 residues. Looked up from germline, CDR1 is DFQATT and CDR2 is SNEGSKA (reference sequence). CDR3 amino acids: CSARGISSAIF. In DNA form, the CDR3 reads TGCAGTGCTAGGGGGATAAGTTCAGCGATCTTC.